This TCR beta chain was recorded in a study of Graves' ophthalmopathy and Graves' hyperthyroidism. Excluded were patients with other autoimmune diseases, uncontrolled infections, pregnancy or lactation. Germline CDR1 and CDR2: MNHNS and SASEGT. The CDR3 sequence is 13 residues long. The V gene end was trimmed by 7 bases and the J gene end by 6 bases; junction bases not matched to a gene: 8. RNA transcripts provided the template for amplifying TCR beta CDR3 regions. Second-round multiplex PCR came after first-round RT-PCR with HTBI primers. TCRdb called the multiplex PCR reads again in MiXCR, with one record for every CDR3 protein. The repertoire includes over 150,000 distinct CDR3 sequences, less than 45% of them detected once, and roughly 5.8% sits in the top ten. This clonotype appeared a few times.

The chain links TRBV6-1 to TRBJ1-2; 7 bases match TRBD1. Input material: peripheral blood. The TCR sequence derives from a woman between 40 and 50 years old with Graves' ophthalmopathy. The CDR3 is CASKDRNLNGYTF. CDR3 in DNA: TGTGCCAGCAAGGACAGGAATTTAAATGGCTACACCTTC.